Below, 9 T cell receptor beta chains from the same sample are listed, as sequenced in a study of blood T cell repertoires in COVID-19. Data came from immunoSEQ multiplex PCR; TCRdb stores just in-frame clones and leaves some out. The sample holds approximately 140,000 clones; around 86% are singletons and the top ten take approximately 1.4%. Source material: peripheral blood. These receptor sequences come from a human donor in a cohort sampled during active COVID-19.

This sequence joins TRBV6-5 and TRBJ2-1; 9 nucleotides align to TRBD2. With V trimmed by 7 bases and J by 7 bases, 5 bases remained unmatched. The CDR3 is 13 amino acids. Germline CDR1 MNHEY, CDR2 SVGAGI. CDR3 nucleotide sequence: TGTGCCAGCAAAAGCGGGAGGTGGAATGAGCAGTTCTTC. Protein product: CASKSGRWNEQFF.

To note about this clone: Other nucleotide sequences from this sample produce the same CDR3. V gene TRBV29-1 combines with J gene TRBJ2-7; 12 nucleotides match TRBD2. In germline, CDR1 is SQVTM, CDR2 ANQGSEA. The V segment lost 6 bases and the J segment 4 bases; nucleotides outside the gene matches: 7. The CDR3 is made up of 14 amino acids. In DNA, the CDR3 is TGCAGCGTAGCCAGGACTAGCGGGGCGTACGAGCAGTACTTC. Translating gives CSVARTSGAYEQYF.

This chain connects TRBV9 to TRBJ1-2; D is unclear. V was trimmed by 2 bases and J by 0 bases, leaving 17 bases between them. The CDR3 loop spans 17 amino acids. Germline loops: CDR1 SGDLS, CDR2 YYNGEE. CDR3 nucleotides: TGTGCCAGCAGCGTGAGTGGACTGCGATCGCCTAACTATGGCTACACCTTC. It specifies CASSVSGLRSPNYGYTF.

This clone came up a few times. J is TRBJ2-2 and V is TRBV29-1, with 8 bases fitting TRBD2. CDR1 is SQVTM, CDR2 ANQGSEA, per germline. CDR3 size: 14 residues. With V trimmed by 4 bases and J by 3 bases, 4 bases remained unmatched. The CDR3 here is CSVAGGSDTGELFF. The CDR3 nucleotides read TGCAGCGTTGCGGGGGGGTCGGACACCGGGGAGCTGTTTTTT.

The chain has TRBV11-2 and TRBJ2-3, with D hard to call. The CDR3 runs 17 residues. CDR1 is SGHAT, CDR2 FQNNGV, per germline. Trimming took off 2 bases at V and 5 bases at J, with 20 bases between the two ends. The CDR3 loop is CASSLNNAAQRGDTQYF. DNA for the CDR3: TGTGCCAGCAGCTTAAATAATGCGGCCCAACGAGGAGATACGCAGTATTTT.

The chain carries TRBV29-1 and TRBJ2-2; 7 bases fit TRBD2. The V segment lost 6 bases and the J segment 4 bases; nucleotides outside the gene matches: 5. Germline CDR1 and CDR2: SQVTM and ANQGSEA. The CDR3 is 13 amino acids. CDR3 region: CSVLPGGTGELFF. The CDR3 region has the DNA TGCAGCGTCCTGCCGGGAGGCACCGGGGAGCTGTTTTTT.

The rearrangement uses TRBV3-1 (or the pseudogene TRBV3-2) and TRBJ2-5; D may be TRBD2 (6 bases). With 4 bases removed from V and 5 bases from J, the gap between germline ends came to 8 bases. The germline CDR1 and CDR2 sequences are LGHDT and YNNKEL (reference sequence). This CDR3 has 12 residues. The CDR3 spells CASSLRGETQYF. CDR3 bases: TGTGCCAGCAGCCTCCGGGGGGAGACCCAGTACTTC.

This clone has more than one count but fewer than ten. CDR3 sequence: CASSFPGQIQYF. CDR3 DNA: TGTGCCAGCAGCTTCCCGGGACAAATTCAGTACTTC. V usage is TRBV7-3 and J usage is TRBJ2-4, with D tentatively TRBD1 (6 bases). The CDR3 extends over 12 amino acids. V lost 3 bases to trimming and J lost 10 bases, with 10 bases between them. CDR1 SGHTA and CDR2 FQGTGA come from the germline V gene.

This clone has a handful of counts. The J gene is TRBJ2-6, the V gene TRBV19, with TRBD1 as a possible D gene (6 bases). CDR1 LNHDA and CDR2 SQIVND come from the germline V gene (reference sequence). The V end was cut by 7 bases, the J end by 2 bases, with 9 bases between. This CDR3 has 14 amino acids. CDR3 region: CASNEGAGANVLTF. In DNA, the CDR3 is TGTGCCAGTAACGAGGGGGCTGGGGCCAACGTCCTGACTTTC.